A selection of T cell receptor beta chains follows, all from one sample in a study of blood T cell repertoires in COVID-19. Sequencing was performed with immunoSEQ multiplex PCR; in TCRdb, only in-frame clones are kept and a portion is missing. The sample contains about 170,000 clones, about 91% of which appear only once. The specimen was PBMCs or T cells enriched from blood (not recorded which). Receptor source: a woman in her late teens or twenties who had recovered from COVID-19. Each CDR3 is given with its conserved first and last residue. The D gene is left open where the match is weak. Only some rows state a clone size, as once, few, many or a class for expanded clones.

D gene	clone size	V gene	J gene	CDR3 protein	CDR3 DNA
-	few	TRBV28	TRBJ1-2	CASTVGGKGYTF	TGTGCCAGCACCGTAGGGGGTAAGGGCTACACCTTC
-	-	TRBV19	TRBJ1-5	CASRPGGLRNQPQHF	TGTGCCAGTAGGCCCGGGGGACTGCGAAATCAGCCCCAGCATTTT
TRBD2	-	TRBV29-1	TRBJ2-1	CSVPRLAGLYNEQFF	TGCAGCGTCCCCAGACTAGCGGGATTATACAATGAGCAGTTCTTC
-	-	TRBV30	TRBJ1-6	CAWTGVRNSPLHF	TGTGCCTGGACCGGGGTACGGAATTCACCCCTCCACTTT
TRBD1	-	TRBV7-9	TRBJ1-2	CASSLFRTGVYGYTF	TGTGCCAGCAGCTTATTTCGGACAGGGGTCTATGGCTACACCTTC
TRBD2	-	TRBV7-9	TRBJ2-7	CASSLVSGSGYEQYF	TGTGCCAGCAGCTTAGTGAGCGGGAGTGGCTACGAGCAGTACTTC
TRBD2	once	TRBV5-4	TRBJ2-2	CASSSKREVTGELFF	TGTGCCAGCAGCTCCAAGCGGGAGGTAACCGGGGAGCTGTTTTTT
-	-	TRBV6-2/TRBV6-3	TRBJ1-5	CASTPRVSNQPQHF	TGTGCCAGCACCCCGAGGGTCTCTAATCAGCCCCAGCATTTT
TRBD2	-	TRBV12-5	TRBJ2-2	CASGLTLAGRTGELFF	TGTGCTAGTGGTTTGACCCTAGCGGGGAGGACCGGGGAGCTGTTTTTT
-	-	TRBV15	TRBJ2-1	CATSRAGPSYNEQFF	TGTGCCACCAGCAGGGCAGGGCCATCCTACAATGAGCAGTTCTTC
-	-	TRBV27	TRBJ1-1	CASSLDRAGTEAFF	TGTGCCAGCAGTTTAGACAGAGCCGGCACTGAAGCTTTCTTT
TRBD1	-	TRBV9	TRBJ1-1	CASSPPRTTGLTFF	TGTGCCAGCAGCCCACCCCGGACGACAGGGTTGACTTTCTTT
-	few	TRBV28	TRBJ2-7	CASSLTGMISYEQYF	TGTGCCAGCAGTTTAACCGGGATGATATCCTACGAGCAGTACTTC
-	-	TRBV30	TRBJ2-5	CAWSVDSQETQYF	TGTGCCTGGAGTGTAGACAGCCAAGAGACCCAGTACTTC
-	-	TRBV4-1	TRBJ2-1	CASSQPPEPLSSGSSYNEQFF	TGCGCCAGCAGCCAACCACCTGAGCCCCTATCAAGCGGCAGCTCCTACAATGAGCAGTTCTTC
TRBD2	-	TRBV4-1	TRBJ2-7	CASSQGRLADSYEQYF	TGCGCCAGCAGCCAAGGCCGACTAGCCGACTCCTACGAGCAGTACTTC
-	-	TRBV10-3	TRBJ1-2	CAISAPRNPGESYGYTF	TGTGCCATCAGCGCGCCTCGGAATCCCGGGGAGAGCTATGGCTACACCTTC
-	-	TRBV10-3	TRBJ2-7	CAISPAGREQYF	TGTGCCATCAGCCCGGCGGGTCGCGAGCAGTACTTC
TRBD2	-	TRBV7-9	TRBJ2-7	CASSSVLAGYEQYF	TGTGCCAGCAGCTCCGTTCTAGCGGGATACGAGCAGTACTTC
TRBD1	-	TRBV5-6	TRBJ2-1	CASSSRSGTGLNEQFF	TGTGCCAGCAGCAGTCGATCCGGGACAGGGTTAAATGAGCAGTTCTTC
-	-	TRBV21-1	TRBJ1-1	CASSARLELMNTEAFF	TGTGCCAGCAGCGCCCGTTTGGAGCTTATGAACACTGAAGCTTTCTTT
TRBD1	-	TRBV30	TRBJ2-7	CAWRPGTGPYEQYF	TGTGCCTGGAGGCCCGGGACAGGGCCATACGAGCAGTACTTC
-	-	TRBV27	TRBJ1-1	CASSLLGWEGNTEAFF	TGTGCCAGCAGTTTACTCGGGTGGGAGGGGAACACTGAAGCTTTCTTT
-	once	TRBV7-9	TRBJ2-2	CASSLVGRRELTGELFF	TGTGCCAGCAGCTTAGTGGGTCGGAGGGAACTCACCGGGGAGCTGTTTTTT
TRBD2	-	TRBV27	TRBJ2-1	CASMDDGLAANEQFF	TGTGCCAGCATGGACGACGGACTAGCCGCCAATGAGCAGTTCTTC
-	-	TRBV29-1	TRBJ1-3	CSVGELNSGNTIYF	TGCAGTGTCGGTGAATTGAATTCCGGAAACACCATATATTTT
-	-	TRBV5-6	TRBJ1-5	CASSLRFSNQPQHF	TGTGCCAGCAGCTTGCGGTTTAGCAATCAGCCCCAGCATTTT
-	-	TRBV24-1	TRBJ2-1	CATSDGLYNEQFF	TGTGCCACCAGTGATGGGCTCTACAATGAGCAGTTCTTC
-	once	TRBV5-4	TRBJ2-3	CASNDREGTDTQYF	TGTGCCAGCAACGACAGGGAGGGCACAGATACGCAGTATTTT
TRBD2	-	TRBV4-3	TRBJ2-7	CASSQGVVLAFSYEQYF	TGCGCCAGCAGCCAAGGGGTGGTACTAGCGTTCTCCTACGAGCAGTACTTC
-	-	TRBV7-8	TRBJ1-5	CASSLSGSSNQPQHF	TGTGCCAGCAGCTTAAGCGGCTCAAGCAATCAGCCCCAGCATTTT
TRBD1	-	TRBV19	TRBJ2-3	CASSPPPGQGFHTQYF	TGTGCCAGTAGTCCCCCTCCGGGACAGGGGTTTCATACGCAGTATTTT
-	-	TRBV19	TRBJ1-2	CASSIYSLTHGYTF	TGTGCCAGTAGTATATACTCCCTCACCCACGGCTACACCTTC
TRBD1	-	TRBV2	TRBJ1-2	CAGLTGIYGYTF	TGTGCCGGCTTGACAGGGATCTATGGCTACACCTTC
-	-	TRBV6-5	TRBJ2-1	CASSIGLYNEQFF	TGTGCCAGCAGTATCGGACTGTACAATGAGCAGTTCTTC
TRBD2	-	TRBV4-3	TRBJ2-3	CASSQGLKSDTQYF	TGCGCCAGCAGCCAGGGACTAAAATCAGATACGCAGTATTTT
-	-	TRBV4-1	TRBJ1-6	CASSQDPLGGSPLHF	TGCGCCAGCAGCCAAGATCCCCTCGGGGGTTCACCCCTCCACTTT
TRBD2	-	TRBV5-1	TRBJ2-7	CASSLTGTSGYEQYF	TGCGCCAGCAGCCTCACCGGGACTAGCGGGTACGAGCAGTACTTC
-	once	TRBV19	TRBJ1-4	CASRYGLSGDEKLFF	TGTGCCAGTAGATATGGATTGTCAGGGGATGAAAAACTGTTTTTT
TRBD2	-	TRBV7-9	TRBJ2-1	CASSLSSGSMEEQFF	TGTGCCAGCAGCTTATCTAGCGGTTCTATGGAGGAGCAGTTCTTC
-	-	TRBV11-1	TRBJ2-2	CASSPGGLTGELFF	TGTGCCAGCAGTCCAGGGGGACTCACCGGGGAGCTGTTTTTT
TRBD1	once	TRBV27	TRBJ2-2	CASSITSDRVKTGELFF	TGTGCCAGCAGTATCACCTCGGACAGGGTAAAAACCGGGGAGCTGTTTTTT
-	-	TRBV11-3	TRBJ2-1	CASSSSTRIHEQFF	-
-	-	TRBV25-1	TRBJ1-1	CASSVSTGTEAFF	TGTGCCAGCAGTGTCTCCACAGGGACTGAAGCTTTCTTT
-	-	TRBV9	TRBJ1-6	CASSVEGVSYSPLHF	TGTGCCAGCAGCGTAGAGGGGGTTTCTTATTCACCCCTCCACTTT
TRBD1	few	TRBV11-2	TRBJ1-1	CASSPRTGGYTEAFF	TGTGCCAGCAGCCCTAGGACAGGGGGGTACACTGAAGCTTTCTTT
-	-	TRBV7-2	TRBJ1-4	CASSSTRRGNLEKLFF	TGTGCCAGCAGCTCCACCCGGCGGGGGAATCTTGAAAAACTGTTTTTT
-	-	TRBV28	TRBJ1-5	CASAPPGGPLGF	TGTGCCAGCGCTCCACCGGGGGGGCCCTTGGGCTTT
-	-	TRBV29-1	TRBJ1-1	CSVWGGEMGTEAFF	TGCAGCGTTTGGGGGGGGGAAATGGGCACTGAAGCTTTCTTT
-	-	TRBV6-5	TRBJ1-2	CASSYSGSYGYTF	TGTGCCAGCAGTTACAGCGGGTCCTATGGCTACACCTTC
TRBD1	-	TRBV27	TRBJ2-7	CASSSPDRGSPYEQYF	TGTGCCAGCAGTTCGCCGGACAGGGGGTCCCCCTACGAGCAGTACTTC
TRBD2	-	TRBV6-6	TRBJ2-2	CASRRGLAGGPGDGELFF	TGTGCCAGCAGGCGAGGACTAGCGGGAGGGCCGGGGGACGGGGAGCTGTTTTTT
TRBD1	-	TRBV5-1	TRBJ1-2	CASSLDVDRETYGYTF	TGCGCCAGCAGCTTGGATGTGGACAGGGAGACCTATGGCTACACCTTC
TRBD2	-	TRBV2	TRBJ2-1	CASSASGTSSPDEQFF	TGTGCCAGCAGTGCCAGCGGGACTTCTTCTCCGGATGAGCAGTTCTTC
-	-	TRBV29-1	TRBJ2-3	CSVVRVQDTDTQYF	TGCAGCGTTGTGAGGGTGCAAGATACAGATACGCAGTATTTT
-	-	TRBV10-2	TRBJ1-5	CASGGVEQPQHF	TGCGCCTCCGGGGGGGTGGAACAGCCCCAGCATTTT
TRBD2	-	TRBV9	TRBJ2-1	CASSVGGRALYNEQFF	TGTGCCAGCAGCGTAGGCGGGAGGGCCCTCTACAATGAGCAGTTCTTC
TRBD2	few	TRBV7-2	TRBJ2-1	CASSWTSGSGYEQFF	TGTGCCAGCAGCTGGACTAGCGGGAGTGGCTATGAGCAGTTCTTC
-	-	TRBV5-1	TRBJ1-2	CASSSGTNQGYYGYTF	TGCGCCAGCAGCTCGGGCACCAACCAGGGGTACTATGGCTACACCTTC